The rows below give T cell receptor beta chains drawn from one sample of a study of beta chain features in type 1 diabetes. Generated by immunoSEQ multiplex PCR, the TCRdb table keeps only in-frame clones and is missing some. The sample carries over 15,000 clones, 55% to 70% recorded once. Source material: Tregs from blood. The receptors originated from a man aged 30-40 years with type 1 diabetes. CDR3s include the opening cysteine and the closing phenylalanine or tryptophan. D genes are given only for firm matches. Not all rows give a size; the values are once, few, many and, for expanded clones, a class.

size	J	D	V	CDR3	DNA
NA	TRBJ2-2	TRBD1	TRBV10-2	CASRFDRETGELFF	TGCGCCAGCAGATTTGACAGGGAAACCGGGGAGCTGTTTTTT
once	TRBJ2-7	NA	TRBV5-7	CASSLAGNHYEQYF	TGTGCCAGCAGCTTGGCCGGAAACCACTACGAGCAGTACTTC
NA	TRBJ2-5	TRBD1	TRBV29-1	CSVDKRQGAYGETQYF	TGCAGCGTTGATAAGAGGCAGGGGGCGTATGGTGAGACCCAGTACTTC
NA	TRBJ1-1	TRBD1	TRBV11-2	CASSSGTENTEAFF	TGTGCCAGCTCTTCCGGGACAGAGAACACTGAAGCTTTCTTT
NA	TRBJ1-2	NA	TRBV6-6	CASIDEGYGYTF	TGTGCCAGCATCGACGAGGGTTATGGCTACACCTTC
NA	TRBJ1-5	NA	TRBV7-8	CASSPTLRYQPQHF	TGTGCCAGCAGCCCGACTCTAAGATATCAGCCCCAGCATTTT
NA	TRBJ2-1	TRBD2	TRBV5-1	CASSWKPSGSMLSYNEQFF	TGCGCCAGCAGCTGGAAACCTAGCGGGAGTATGCTTTCCTACAATGAGCAGTTCTTC
few	TRBJ2-2	TRBD1	TRBV30	CAWSRIDRENTGELFF	TGTGCCTGGAGTCGAATCGACAGGGAGAACACCGGGGAGCTGTTTTTT
few	TRBJ1-1	NA	TRBV29-1	CSVGHPNTEAFF	TGCAGCGTAGGACACCCGAACACTGAAGCTTTCTTT
once	TRBJ2-6	NA	TRBV5-6	CASSLGGGPGANVLTF	TGTGCCAGCAGCTTGGGCGGGGGCCCTGGGGCCAACGTCCTGACTTTC
few	TRBJ1-1	NA	TRBV11-2	CASSFGQPLTEAFF	TGTGCCAGCAGCTTTGGGCAACCGCTCACTGAAGCTTTCTTT
NA	TRBJ2-7	TRBD2	TRBV6-1	CASRGTSGGYEQYF	TGTGCCAGCAGGGGGACTAGCGGGGGCTACGAGCAGTACTTC
NA	TRBJ2-1	TRBD1	TRBV5-6	CASSRTGAHNEQFF	TGTGCCAGCAGCAGGACAGGGGCACACAATGAGCAGTTCTTC
NA	TRBJ1-2	NA	TRBV6-5	CASNSVTANYGYTF	TGTGCCAGCAATTCAGTCACCGCTAACTATGGCTACACCTTC
NA	TRBJ1-2	TRBD1	TRBV6-1	CASSGDRAYGYTF	TGTGCCAGCAGTGGGGACAGGGCCTATGGCTACACCTTC
NA	TRBJ2-5	NA	TRBV6-5	CASSRPTGEGGQYF	TGTGCCAGCAGCCGACCGACAGGGGAGGGAGGGCAGTACTTC
NA	TRBJ2-7	TRBD1	TRBV5-1	CASSPDLGQGPVEQYF	TGCGCCAGCAGCCCTGACCTGGGACAGGGCCCAGTGGAGCAGTACTTC
NA	TRBJ1-1	NA	TRBV5-6	CASSLGGGAFF	TGTGCCAGCAGCTTGGGGGGGGGAGCTTTCTTT
few	TRBJ2-5	NA	TRBV5-6	CASSFTGHLDAETQYF	TGTGCCAGCAGCTTCACGGGACACCTCGATGCGGAGACCCAGTACTTC
few	TRBJ2-3	NA	TRBV5-6	CASSLGAFGDTQYF	TGTGCCAGCAGCCTGGGGGCGTTTGGAGATACGCAGTATTTT
NA	TRBJ2-3	NA	TRBV7-8	CASSPADTQYF	TGTGCCAGCAGCCCTGCAGATACGCAGTATTTT
NA	TRBJ2-1	TRBD2	TRBV5-4	CASSLWGLAGGSSYNEQFF	TGTGCCAGCAGCTTGTGGGGATTAGCGGGAGGAAGCTCCTACAATGAGCAGTTCTTC
NA	TRBJ2-3	TRBD1	TRBV6-6	CASSTGTGPDTQYF	TGTGCCAGCAGTACCGGGACAGGGCCAGATACGCAGTATTTT
once	TRBJ1-2	NA	TRBV10-3	CAISEAPSYGYTF	TGTGCCATCAGTGAGGCCCCTAGCTATGGCTACACCTTC